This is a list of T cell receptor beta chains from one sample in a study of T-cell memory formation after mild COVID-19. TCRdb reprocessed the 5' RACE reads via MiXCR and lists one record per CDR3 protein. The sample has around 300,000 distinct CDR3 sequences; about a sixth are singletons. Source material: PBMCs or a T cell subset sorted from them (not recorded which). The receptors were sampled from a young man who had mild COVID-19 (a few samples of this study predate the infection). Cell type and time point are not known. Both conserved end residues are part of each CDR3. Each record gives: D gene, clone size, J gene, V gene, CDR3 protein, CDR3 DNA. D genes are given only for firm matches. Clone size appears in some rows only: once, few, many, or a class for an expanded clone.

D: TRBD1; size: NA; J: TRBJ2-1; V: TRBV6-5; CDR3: CASSGQEYNEQFF; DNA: TGTGCCAGCAGTGGACAGGAATACAATGAGCAGTTCTTC
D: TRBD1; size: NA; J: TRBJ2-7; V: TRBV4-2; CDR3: CASSQVEGAHYEQYF; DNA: TGTGCCAGCAGCCAAGTTGAGGGGGCGCACTACGAGCAGTACTTC
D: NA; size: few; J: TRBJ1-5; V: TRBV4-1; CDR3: CASSPLGGNQPQHF; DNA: TGCGCCAGCAGCCCCCTCGGGGGCAATCAGCCCCAGCATTTT
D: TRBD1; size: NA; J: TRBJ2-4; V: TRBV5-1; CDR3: CASNPGQVSNIQYF; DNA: TGCGCCAGCAACCCCGGACAGGTCTCTAACATTCAGTACTTC
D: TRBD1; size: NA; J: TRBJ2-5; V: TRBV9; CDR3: CASSAGTGSGETQYF; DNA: TGTGCCAGCAGCGCGGGGACAGGGAGTGGGGAGACCCAGTACTTC
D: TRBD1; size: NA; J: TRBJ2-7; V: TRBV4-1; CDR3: CASSLQGAGYEQYF; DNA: TGCGCCAGCAGCCTACAGGGGGCGGGCTACGAGCAGTACTTC
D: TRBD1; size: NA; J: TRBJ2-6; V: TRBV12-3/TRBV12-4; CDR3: CASSPGTGTPGANVLTF; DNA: TGTGCCAGCAGCCCTGGGACAGGGACGCCTGGGGCCAACGTCCTGACTTTC
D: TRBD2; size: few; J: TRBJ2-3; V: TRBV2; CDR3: CASSFAAGESTDTQYF; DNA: TGTGCCAGCAGTTTCGCAGCGGGGGAGAGCACAGATACGCAGTATTTT
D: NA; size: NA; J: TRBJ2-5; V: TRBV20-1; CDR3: CSAPGLEGRTQYF; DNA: TGCAGTGCGCCCGGGCTGGAGGGACGGACCCAGTACTTC
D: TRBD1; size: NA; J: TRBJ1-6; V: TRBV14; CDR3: CASSHGTGNSPLHF; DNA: TGTGCCAGCAGCCACGGGACAGGAAATTCACCCCTCCACTTT
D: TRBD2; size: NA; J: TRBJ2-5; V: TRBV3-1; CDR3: CASSQGILAAQYF; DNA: TGTGCCAGCAGCCAGGGGATCCTAGCGGCCCAGTACTTC
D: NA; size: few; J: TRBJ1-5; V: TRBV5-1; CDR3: CASSLTVGDQPQHF; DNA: TGCGCCAGCAGCCTGACAGTCGGCGATCAGCCCCAGCATTTT
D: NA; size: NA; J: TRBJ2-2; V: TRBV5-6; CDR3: CASSLGRRDTGELFF; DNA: TGTGCCAGCAGCTTGGGTCGGAGAGACACCGGGGAGCTGTTTTTT
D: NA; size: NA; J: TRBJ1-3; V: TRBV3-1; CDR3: CASSQEGPGFSGNTIYF; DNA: TGTGCCAGCAGCCAAGAAGGTCCGGGTTTCTCTGGAAACACCATATATTTT
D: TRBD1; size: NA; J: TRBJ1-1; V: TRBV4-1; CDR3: CASSTPDRAPEAFF; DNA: TGCGCCAGCAGCACTCCGGACAGGGCCCCTGAAGCTTTCTTT
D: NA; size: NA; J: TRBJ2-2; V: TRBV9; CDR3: CASSTRNTGELFF; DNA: TGTGCCAGCAGCACCCGGAACACCGGGGAGCTGTTTTTT
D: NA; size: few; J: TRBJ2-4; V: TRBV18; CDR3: CASSPSQGLAKNIQYF; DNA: TGTGCCAGCTCACCATCGCAGGGATTAGCCAAAAACATTCAGTACTTC
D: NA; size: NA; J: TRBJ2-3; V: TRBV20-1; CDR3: CSANGGSTDTQYF; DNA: TGCAGTGCTAACGGGGGCTCCACAGATACGCAGTATTTT
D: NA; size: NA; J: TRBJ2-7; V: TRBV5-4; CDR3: CASSLASSYEQYF; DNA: TGTGCCAGCAGCTTGGCCTCGTCTTACGAGCAGTACTTC
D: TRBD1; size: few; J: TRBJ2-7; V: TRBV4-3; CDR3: CASSHAQGDRYEQYF; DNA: TGCGCCAGCAGCCATGCTCAGGGGGACAGGTACGAGCAGTACTTC
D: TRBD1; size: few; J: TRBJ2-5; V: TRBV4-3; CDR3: CASSQDWTGQETQYF; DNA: TGCGCCAGCAGCCAGGACTGGACAGGACAAGAGACCCAGTACTTC
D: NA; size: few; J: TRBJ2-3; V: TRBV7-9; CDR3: CASIAGALADTQYF; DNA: TGTGCCAGCATTGCCGGGGCGTTGGCAGATACGCAGTATTTT
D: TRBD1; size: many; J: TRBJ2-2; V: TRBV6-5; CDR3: CASSRDRGTNTGELFF; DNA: TGTGCCAGCAGTCGCGACAGGGGGACGAACACCGGGGAGCTGTTTTTT
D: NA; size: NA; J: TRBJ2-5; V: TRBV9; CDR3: CASSVSPRETQYF; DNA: TGTGCCAGCAGCGTAAGTCCCCGTGAGACCCAGTACTTC
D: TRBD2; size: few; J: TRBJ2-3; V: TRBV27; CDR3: CASSPRGGRVRTDTQYF; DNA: TGTGCCAGCAGTCCCCGGGGTGGGAGGGTCCGGACAGATACGCAGTATTTT
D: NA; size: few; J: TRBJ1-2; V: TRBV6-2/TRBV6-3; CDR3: CASSSPGGGNYGYTF; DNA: TGTGCCAGCAGTTCTCCCGGCGGGGGCAACTATGGCTACACCTTC
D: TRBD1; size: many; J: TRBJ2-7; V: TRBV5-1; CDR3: CASRWTGGREQYF; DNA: TGCGCCAGCAGGTGGACAGGGGGCAGGGAGCAGTACTTC
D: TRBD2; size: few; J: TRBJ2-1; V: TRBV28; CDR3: CASSSTRTRWNEQFF; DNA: TGTGCCAGCAGTTCCACCCGGACTAGATGGAATGAGCAGTTCTTC
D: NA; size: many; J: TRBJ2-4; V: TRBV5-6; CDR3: CASSSVTRSAKNIQYF; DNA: TGTGCCAGCAGCTCCGTCACTAGATCAGCCAAAAACATTCAGTACTTC
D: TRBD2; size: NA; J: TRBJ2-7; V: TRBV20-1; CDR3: CSARDSGGAFEQYF; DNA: TGCAGTGCTAGAGATAGCGGGGGGGCCTTCGAGCAGTACTTC
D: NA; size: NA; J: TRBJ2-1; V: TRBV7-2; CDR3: CASRFDRMTQHYNEQFF; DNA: TGTGCCAGCAGGTTCGACCGCATGACACAACATTACAATGAGCAGTTCTTC
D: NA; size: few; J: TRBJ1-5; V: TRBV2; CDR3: CARLLRAVCDQPQHF; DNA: TGTGCCAGACTCCTCAGGGCGGTGTGTGATCAGCCCCAGCATTTT
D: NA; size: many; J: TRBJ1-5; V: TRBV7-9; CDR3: CASSPAGNQPQHF; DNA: TGTGCCAGCAGCCCCGCGGGGAATCAGCCCCAGCATTTT
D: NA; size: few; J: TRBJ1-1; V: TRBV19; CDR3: CASSTQRNTEAFF; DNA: TGTGCCAGTAGTACTCAGCGGAACACTGAAGCTTTCTTT
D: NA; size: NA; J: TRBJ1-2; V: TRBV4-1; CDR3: CASSQPPGETSPEHYGYTF; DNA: TGCGCCAGCAGCCAACCACCAGGGGAAACGAGCCCCGAACACTATGGCTACACCTTC
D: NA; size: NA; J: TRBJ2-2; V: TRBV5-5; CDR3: CASSGRDTPNTGELFF; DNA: TGTGCCAGCAGCGGGAGGGACACCCCGAACACCGGGGAGCTGTTTTTT
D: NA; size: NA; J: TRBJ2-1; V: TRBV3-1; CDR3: CASSQASRGGNEQFF; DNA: TGTGCCAGCAGCCAAGCCTCTAGGGGGGGAAATGAGCAGTTCTTC
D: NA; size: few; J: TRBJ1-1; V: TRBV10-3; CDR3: CAIRTDGNTEAFF; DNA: TGTGCCATCAGGACGGACGGGAACACTGAAGCTTTCTTT
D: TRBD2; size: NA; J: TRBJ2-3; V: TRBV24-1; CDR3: CATSGSSGGVGTDTQYF; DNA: TGTGCCACCAGTGGTTCTAGCGGGGGGGTCGGCACAGATACGCAGTATTTT
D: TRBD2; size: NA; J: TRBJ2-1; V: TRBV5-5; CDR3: CASTGGGALYEQFF; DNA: TGTGCCAGCACCGGGGGGGGCGCTTTGTATGAGCAGTTCTTC
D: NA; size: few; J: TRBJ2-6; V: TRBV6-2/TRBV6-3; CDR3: CASSYLLATAGANVLTF; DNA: TGTGCCAGCAGTTACCTACTAGCAACGGCCGGGGCCAACGTCCTGACTTTC
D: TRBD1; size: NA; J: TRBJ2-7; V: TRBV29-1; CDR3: CSVGQGVNEQYF; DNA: TGCAGCGTAGGACAGGGGGTGAACGAGCAGTACTTC
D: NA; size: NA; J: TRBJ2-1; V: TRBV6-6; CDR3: CASRSDAEQFF; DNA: TGTGCCAGCAGGTCCGACGCTGAGCAGTTCTTC
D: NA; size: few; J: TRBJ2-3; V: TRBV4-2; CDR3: CASSRTRGASTDTQYF; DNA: TGTGCCAGCAGCCGAACGAGGGGGGCTAGCACAGATACGCAGTATTTT
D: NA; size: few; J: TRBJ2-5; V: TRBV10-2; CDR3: CASSEPLGLQETQYF; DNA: TGCGCCAGCAGTGAGCCACTAGGCCTCCAAGAGACCCAGTACTTC
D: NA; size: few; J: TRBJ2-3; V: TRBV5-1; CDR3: CASVFSGGYGTDTQYF; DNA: TGCGCCAGCGTTTTCAGTGGCGGCTACGGCACAGATACGCAGTATTTT
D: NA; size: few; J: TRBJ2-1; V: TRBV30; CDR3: CAWSKLENEQFF; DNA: TGTGCCTGGAGCAAACTAGAGAATGAGCAGTTCTTC
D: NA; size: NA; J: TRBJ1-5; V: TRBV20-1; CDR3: CSAATGRRYTNQPQHF; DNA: TGCAGTGCGGCGACAGGTCGGCGGTACACAAATCAGCCCCAGCATTTT
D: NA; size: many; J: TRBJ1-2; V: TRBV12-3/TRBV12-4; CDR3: CASSSTVEGGYTF; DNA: TGTGCCAGCAGTTCGACAGTAGAGGGTGGCTACACCTTC
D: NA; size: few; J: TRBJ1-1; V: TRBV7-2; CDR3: CASSLVYDAEAFF; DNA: TGTGCCAGCAGCTTAGTTTATGACGCTGAAGCTTTCTTT
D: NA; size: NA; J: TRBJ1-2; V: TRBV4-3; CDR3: CASSPSSDLNYGYTF; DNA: TGCGCCAGCAGCCCTTCTTCGGATCTGAACTATGGCTACACCTTC
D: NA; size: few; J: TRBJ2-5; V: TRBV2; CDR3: CASMPRLISETQYF; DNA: TGTGCCAGCATGCCGAGACTAATCTCGGAGACCCAGTACTTC
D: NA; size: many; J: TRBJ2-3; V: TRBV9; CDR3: CASSVEGGSTDTQYF; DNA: TGTGCCAGCAGCGTAGAGGGCGGGAGCACAGATACGCAGTATTTT
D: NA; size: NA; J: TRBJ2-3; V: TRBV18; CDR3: CASSPVGQGTDTQYF; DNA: TGTGCCAGCTCACCGGTCGGGCAGGGCACAGATACGCAGTATTTT
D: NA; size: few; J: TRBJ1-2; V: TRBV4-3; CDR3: CASSTKGGGYGYTF; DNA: TGCGCCAGCAGCACCAAAGGTGGGGGATATGGCTACACCTTC
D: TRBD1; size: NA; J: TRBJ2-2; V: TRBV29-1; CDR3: CSVGQGANTGELFF; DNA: TGCAGCGTTGGCCAGGGGGCGAACACCGGGGAGCTGTTTTTT
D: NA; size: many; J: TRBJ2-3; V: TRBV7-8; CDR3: CASSYGGIDTQYF; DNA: TGTGCCAGCAGTTACGGGGGAATAGATACGCAGTATTTT
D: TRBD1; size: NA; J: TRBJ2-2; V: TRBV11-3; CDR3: CASSPGQGAAGELFF; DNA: TGTGCCAGCAGTCCAGGACAGGGAGCGGCCGGGGAGCTGTTTTTT
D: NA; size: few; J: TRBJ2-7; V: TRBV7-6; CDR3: CASSLEAPGMSHYEQYF; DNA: TGTGCCAGCAGCTTAGAAGCCCCAGGGATGTCCCACTACGAGCAGTACTTC